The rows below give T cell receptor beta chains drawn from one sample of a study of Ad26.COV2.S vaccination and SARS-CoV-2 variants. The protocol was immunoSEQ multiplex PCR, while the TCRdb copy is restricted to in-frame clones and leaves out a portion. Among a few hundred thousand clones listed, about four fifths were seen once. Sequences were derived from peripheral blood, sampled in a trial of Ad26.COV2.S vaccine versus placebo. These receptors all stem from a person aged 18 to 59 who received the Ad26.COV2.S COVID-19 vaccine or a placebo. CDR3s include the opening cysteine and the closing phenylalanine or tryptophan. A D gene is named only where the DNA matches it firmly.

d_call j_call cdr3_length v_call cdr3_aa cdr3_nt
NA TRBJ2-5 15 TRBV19 CASMGTPGPQETQYF TGTGCCAGTATGGGGACTCCTGGACCCCAAGAGACCCAGTACTTC
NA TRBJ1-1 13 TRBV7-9 CASSDRLLTEAFF TGTGCCAGCAGCGATCGACTACTTACTGAAGCTTTCTTT
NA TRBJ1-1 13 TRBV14 CASSHPGIPEAFF TGTGCCAGCAGCCATCCGGGTATCCCTGAAGCTTTCTTT
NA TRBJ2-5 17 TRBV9 CASSVGGGGMIRETQYF TGTGCCAGCAGCGTAGGAGGTGGCGGGATGATCCGGGAGACCCAGTACTTC
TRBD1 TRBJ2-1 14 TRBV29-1 CSAGQGFSYNEQFF TGCAGCGCGGGACAGGGGTTCTCCTACAATGAGCAGTTCTTC
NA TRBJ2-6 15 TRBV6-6 CASAPPFSGANVLTF TGTGCCAGCGCCCCCCCTTTCTCTGGGGCCAACGTCCTGACTTTC
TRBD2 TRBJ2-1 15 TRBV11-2 CASSLELAGGDEQFF TGTGCCAGCAGCTTAGAACTAGCGGGAGGGGATGAGCAGTTCTTC
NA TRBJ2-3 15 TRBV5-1 CASSLRRPDIDTQYF TGCGCCAGCAGCTTACGGAGGCCCGACATAGATACGCAGTATTTT
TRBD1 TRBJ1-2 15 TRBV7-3 CASSLNYRGEGGYTF TGTGCCAGCAGCTTAAATTACAGGGGTGAGGGTGGCTACACCTTC
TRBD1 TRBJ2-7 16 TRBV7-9 CASSLFLTGYTYEQYF TGTGCCAGCAGCTTATTTCTGACAGGGTATACCTACGAGCAGTACTTC
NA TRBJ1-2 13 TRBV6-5 CASSTRDLYGYTF TGTGCCAGCAGTACCCGGGACTTATATGGCTACACCTTC
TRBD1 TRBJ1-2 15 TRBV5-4 CASSFGGQGNYGYTF TGTGCCAGCAGCTTCGGGGGACAGGGGAACTATGGCTACACCTTC